This record concerns one TCR beta chain sequence. An end of the junction does not agree with germline; a read error may underlie this. Clones were read by immunoSEQ multiplex PCR, and TCRdb kept only the in-frame ones, dropping some. The top ten clones hold 5% to 8.5% of a sample with 90,000 to 120,000 clones, approximately 82% of them seen once. The sample is drawn from a study of control samples from healthy donors and cancer patients. CDR1 is WNHNN, CDR2 SYGVQD, per germline (reference sequence). This CDR3 region has 13 residues. The source of this sequence is a man younger than 35 in good health. Sequencing was performed on blood. This chain joins TRBV10-1 and TRBJ2-3; 8 bases are a match to TRBD1. CDR3 bases: TGCCCCAGCAGACGACAGGGGTCGGATACGCAGTATTTT. It codes for CPSRRQGSDTQYF.